The 21 T cell receptor beta chains below all came from one sample that was sequenced in a study of T cell responses to AZD1222 COVID-19 vaccine. Profiled with immunoSEQ multiplex PCR; TCRdb holds only in-frame clones, not every one. The profile shows tens of thousands of clones, nearly 90% of them singletons. Sequencing used peripheral blood, obtained 28 days after the second AZD1222 dose. These receptors came from an adult who received the AZD1222 COVID-19 vaccine.

This chain connects TRBV9 to TRBJ1-1, with 7 bases identical to TRBD1. Germline CDR1 reads SGDLS; CDR2 reads YYNGEE. Unmatched junction bases numbered 4, after V lost 0 bases and J lost 5 bases. The CDR3 sequence is 14 residues long. CDR3 DNA: TGTGCCAGCAGCGTAGAGGACAGGAGGACTGAAGCTTTCTTT. Protein sequence: CASSVEDRRTEAFF. The entire variable domain, with the rest obtained from reference TRBV9 and TRBJ1-1, is as follows: DSGVTQTPKHLITATGQRVTLRCSPRSGDLSVYWYQQSLDQGLQFLIQYYNGEERAKGNILERFSAQQFPDLHSELNLSSLELGDSALYFCASSVEDRRTEAFFGQGTRLTVV.

The chain combines TRBV9 with TRBJ2-2, with 8 bases lining up with TRBD1. The CDR3 sequence is 16 residues long. The V gene's germline CDR1 is SGDLS and CDR2 YYNGEE. V shed 3 bases, J shed 6 bases, and the junction held 10 bases outside the gene matches. CDR3 nucleotide sequence: TGTGCCAGCAGCGATGCAGGGGGCACGGTCCCCGGGGAGCTGTTTTTT. Protein sequence: CASSDAGGTVPGELFF. Full variable domain (missing parts from reference TRBV9 and TRBJ2-2): DSGVTQTPKHLITATGQRVTLRCSPRSGDLSVYWYQQSLDQGLQFLIQYYNGEERAKGNILERFSAQQFPDLHSELNLSSLELGDSALYFCASSDAGGTVPGELFFGEGSRLTVL.

The count of this clone is one. This rearrangement joins TRBV6-5 to TRBJ1-4, with a weak D call TRBD1 (5 bases). CDR1 MNHEY and CDR2 SVGAGI come from the germline V gene. Trimming cost V 8 bases and J 6 bases, with 16 bases left between them. The CDR3 is 14 residues long. The CDR3 protein is CASLTGGGHEKLFF. CDR3 in DNA: TGTGCCAGCCTGACGGGGGGTGGCCATGAAAAACTGTTTTTT.

V usage is TRBV19 and J usage is TRBJ1-1; TRBD1 aligns across 9 bases. The V gene's germline CDR1 is LNHDA and CDR2 SQIVND (reference sequence). The CDR3 extends over 14 amino acids. Trimming cost V 4 bases and J 1 base; bases outside gene matches: 1. CDR3 DNA: TGTGCCAGTAGTACGGACAGGGGGAACACTGAAGCTTTCTTT. Translating it yields CASSTDRGNTEAFF. Full variable domain (remainder filled in from reference TRBV19 and TRBJ1-1): DGGITQSPKYLFRKEGQNVTLSCEQNLNHDAMYWYRQDPGQGLRLIYYSQIVNDFQKGDIAEGYSVSREKKESFPLTVTSAQKNPTAFYLCASSTDRGNTEAFFGQGTRLTVV.

The chain joins TRBV7-8 to TRBJ1-4; D is possibly TRBD1 (5 bases). Trimming stripped 3 bases from V and 7 bases from J, with 12 bases between. The CDR3 runs to 14 residues. CDR1 SGHVS and CDR2 FQNEAQ come from the germline V gene. The CDR3, as DNA: TGTGCCAGCAGCTTCAGGGTAGACGGTGAAAAACTGTTTTTT. It translates to CASSFRVDGEKLFF.

V usage is TRBV2 and J usage is TRBJ2-7; D remains ambiguous. Trimming pared 2 bases from V and 2 bases from J, leaving 10 bases between. Per the germline V gene, CDR1 is SNHLY and CDR2 is FYNNEI. The CDR3 loop spans 14 amino acids. This CDR3 reads CASSEFAVTYEQYV. DNA for the CDR3: TGTGCCAGCAGTGAATTCGCGGTCACCTACGAGCAGTACGTC.

The genes are TRBV6-5 and TRBJ1-3, with a tentative D call TRBD1 (6 bases). V was clipped by 6 bases and J by 0 bases, with 12 bases between them. Germline V gene lookup returns CDR1 MNHEY and CDR2 SVGAGI. The CDR3 extends over 15 amino acids. The CDR3 protein is CASSRQETSGNTIYF. The CDR3 bases are TGTGCCAGCAGCCGACAGGAAACCTCTGGAAACACCATATATTTT.

The rearrangement joins TRBV4-1 to TRBJ1-5, with unresolved D. The V and J ends lost 3 bases and 4 bases respectively, with 13 bases between them. The CDR3 is made up of 15 amino acids. Germline CDR1 and CDR2: MGHRA and YSYEKL. The CDR3 spells CASSHDPGGNQPQHF. The CDR3 DNA sequence: TGCGCCAGCAGCCACGACCCAGGAGGGAATCAGCCCCAGCATTTT.

The chain carries TRBV7-2 and TRBJ2-5; D perhaps matches TRBD1 (5 bases). Trimming stripped 7 bases from V and 0 bases from J, with 12 bases between. CDR1 and CDR2 (germline): SGHTA, FQGNSA. The CDR3 contains 14 residues. The CDR3 region has the DNA TGTGCCAGCAACAGACAGTTGTACCAAGAGACCCAGTACTTC. Its translation: CASNRQLYQETQYF.

V gene TRBV28 combines with J gene TRBJ1-1; D remains ambiguous. The V end was cut by 7 bases, the J end by 6 bases, with 15 bases between. Germline CDR1 MDHEN, CDR2 SYDVKM. CDR3 length equals 13 residues. Here the CDR3 DNA reads TGTGCCAGCACCCAAGTGGGCCCCTCTGAAGCTTTCTTT. This sequence encodes CASTQVGPSEAFF.

The V gene is TRBV27, the J gene TRBJ1-4; D is uncertain. There are 17 residues in the CDR3. Trimming took off 6 bases at V and 0 bases at J, with 17 bases between the two ends. Per germline, CDR1 MNHEY and CDR2 SMNVEV (reference sequence). The CDR3 loop is CASSLVSSAATNEKLFF. The CDR3 DNA sequence: TGTGCCAGCAGCTTAGTCTCTTCAGCCGCAACTAATGAAAAACTGTTTTTT.

Only a few counts were recorded for this clone. The chain uses TRBV19 and TRBJ2-2; 11 bases map to TRBD2. Trimming at V came to 7 bases and at J to 5 bases, leaving 12 bases not matched to a gene. CDR3 length: 17 residues. Looked up from germline, CDR1 is LNHDA and CDR2 is SQIVND (reference sequence). CDR3 sequence (DNA): TGTGCCAGTACCATGTGGGTAGCGGGGGGGCAAACCGGGGAGCTGTTTTTT. It codes for CASTMWVAGGQTGELFF.

This rearrangement joins TRBV4-2 to TRBJ2-5; 9 bases are a match to TRBD1. Germline lookup yields CDR1 LGHNA and CDR2 YNFKEQ. V was clipped by 4 bases and J by 5 bases; unmatched bases: 11. CDR3 size: 16 residues. This CDR3 reads CASSPGGQGTGETQYF. The CDR3 nucleotides are TGTGCCAGCAGCCCAGGGGGACAGGGAACAGGGGAGACCCAGTACTTC.

This chain links TRBV28 with TRBJ2-7; 16 nucleotides align to TRBD2. J lost 5 bases, V lost 5 bases, and 18 bases had no gene match. The germline V gene encodes CDR1 MDHEN and CDR2 SYDVKM. The CDR3 contains 20 residues. The CDR3 DNA is TGTGCCAGCAGTCCTATACCCGGGTGGGGACTAGCGGGGGGGCGGAACGAGCAGTACTTC. Its protein product is CASSPIPGWGLAGGRNEQYF. Filled out from reference TRBV28 and TRBJ2-7, the complete variable domain reads DVKVTQSSRYLVKRTGEKVFLECVQDMDHENMFWYRQDPGLGLRLIYFSYDVKMKEKGDIPEGYSVSREKKERFSLILESASTNQTSMYLCASSPIPGWGLAGGRNEQYFGPGTRLTVT.

The J gene is TRBJ1-2, the V gene TRBV5-1, with D uncertain. V was pared by 0 bases and J by 1 base, with 7 bases between. The CDR3 loop spans 14 amino acids. CDR1 SGHRS and CDR2 YFSETQ come from the germline V gene. The CDR3 here is CASSLEGSNYGYTF. In DNA form, the CDR3 reads TGCGCCAGCAGCTTGGAAGGCAGTAACTATGGCTACACCTTC.

The chain is built from TRBV3-1 (or the pseudogene TRBV3-2) and TRBJ2-7, with 9 bases identical to TRBD1. The CDR3 runs 14 residues. Germline V gene data show CDR1 as LGHDT and CDR2 as YNNKEL (reference sequence). Trimming at V came to 4 bases and at J to 5 bases, leaving 6 bases not matched to a gene. This chain's CDR3 is CASSPRDREDEQYV. For the CDR3, the DNA is TGTGCCAGCAGCCCCCGGGACAGGGAGGACGAGCAGTACGTC.

The chain uses TRBV9 and TRBJ1-6; D is undetermined. CDR3 length: 14 amino acids. The V end lost 0 bases, the J end lost 8 bases, and 9 bases lay between the germline ends. Looked up from germline, CDR1 is SGDLS and CDR2 is YYNGEE. The chain's CDR3 is CASSVGSGDSPLHF. The CDR3 DNA reads as TGTGCCAGCAGCGTAGGGTCCGGGGATTCACCCCTCCACTTT. The entire variable domain, with the rest obtained from reference TRBV9 and TRBJ1-6, is as follows: DSGVTQTPKHLITATGQRVTLRCSPRSGDLSVYWYQQSLDQGLQFLIQYYNGEERAKGNILERFSAQQFPDLHSELNLSSLELGDSALYFCASSVGSGDSPLHFGNGTRLTVT.

CDR3 DNA: TGCGCCAGCAGCCAGATCAGGGGGCGTTCACCCCTCCACTTT. It translates to CASSQIRGRSPLHF. The V gene is TRBV4-3, the J gene TRBJ1-6; 8 bases match TRBD1. Germline CDR1 reads LGHNA; CDR2 reads YSLEER. CDR3 size: 14 residues. With 3 bases clipped from V and 9 bases from J, the junction kept 4 bases outside the gene matches.

The V and J genes are TRBV6-5 and TRBJ1-4; maybe TRBD1 (5 bases). Germline CDR1 reads MNHEY; CDR2 reads SVGAGI. V shed 8 bases and J shed 8 bases, with 12 bases lying between them. The CDR3 sequence is 12 residues long. The CDR3 loop is CASSTGVEKLFF. For the CDR3, the DNA is TGTGCCAGCTCTACGGGGGTGGAAAAACTGTTTTTT.

This chain connects TRBV28 to TRBJ1-5, with TRBD1 matching over 10 bases. From germline, CDR1 is MDHEN and CDR2 SYDVKM. The CDR3 has 16 residues. The ends lost 5 bases at V and 4 bases at J; junction bases unmatched: 8. Written as DNA, the CDR3 is TGTGCCAGCAGTCCCAAAAGGACAGGGGGAAATCAGCCCCAGCATTTT. Amino acids: CASSPKRTGGNQPQHF.

The chain couples TRBV4-1 to TRBJ1-2, with D possibly TRBD1 on 6 matching bases. Germline CDR1 and CDR2: MGHRA and YSYEKL. Trimming removed 0 bases from V and 2 bases from J, with 13 bases in between. The CDR3 runs 16 residues. This CDR3 reads CASSQESRGANYGYTF. DNA of the CDR3: TGCGCCAGCAGCCAAGAGTCTCGGGGGGCGAACTATGGCTACACCTTC.